This T cell receptor beta chain stems from a study of T cell repertoires in cytomegalovirus infection. Study as a whole: Public signatures in TCR beta pointed to CMV infection and matching HLA type.

TCRdb re-called the reads with MiXCR, one entry per CDR3 protein. Of about 200,000 distinct CDR3 sequences listed, 8% to 10% were seen once; the top ten hold 4.6%. Trimming shortened V by 8 bases and J by 2 bases, and 10 bases separated the two germline ends. The CDR3 is made up of 12 amino acids. In germline, CDR1 is SQVTM, CDR2 ANQGSEA. This clonotype was obtained from a human donor in good health (CMV status not recorded). Some clones in this sample may be carry-over from other donors' samples. The sequencing input was PBMCs. This chain connects TRBV29-1 to TRBJ1-3, with D tentatively TRBD1 (5 bases). The CDR3 bases are TGCAGCTGCAGGGTCACTGGAAACACCATATATTTT. It encodes CSCRVTGNTIYF. Together with reference TRBV29-1 and TRBJ1-3, the CDR3 gives the full variable domain: SAVISQKPSRDICQRGTSLTIQCQVDSQVTMMFWYRQQPGQSLTLIATANQGSEATYESGFVIDKFPISRPNLTFSTLTVSNMSPEDSSIYLCSCRVTGNTIYFGEGSWLTVV.